Below are 13 T cell receptor beta chains sequenced from a single sample in a study of high-grade serous ovarian cancer treatment subgroups. Tumor tissue was taken before any definitive surgery or chemotherapy was given. TCRdb's table, derived via immunoSEQ multiplex PCR, lists solely in-frame clones and lacks some. The data show approximately 5,000 clones, more than 75% seen once. Sequencing used tumor tissue. These receptors originate from a human donor with high-grade serous ovarian cancer.

V usage is TRBV5-1 and J usage is TRBJ2-3, with a possible D match to TRBD2 (6 bases). The CDR3 is made up of 17 amino acids. Trimming pared 1 base from V and 1 base from J, leaving 16 bases between. Germline CDR1 reads SGHRS; CDR2 reads YFSETQ. As DNA, the CDR3 is TGCGCCAGCAGCTTGCAGACTCGGGGGTCAGGCACAGATACGCAGTATTTT. It encodes CASSLQTRGSGTDTQYF. The full variable domain, in which reference TRBV5-1 and TRBJ2-3 provide the parts outside the CDR3, is KAGVTQTPRYLIKTRGQQVTLSCSPISGHRSVSWYQQTPGQGLQFLFEYFSETQRNKGNFPGRFSGRQFSNSRSEMNVSTLELGDSALYLCASSLQTRGSGTDTQYFGPGTRLTVL.

The chain is built from TRBV18 and TRBJ1-4; D remains ambiguous. Germline V gives CDR1 KGHSH, CDR2 LQKENI. CDR3 size: 14 residues. The V end lost 1 base, the J end lost 8 bases, and 11 bases lay between the germline ends. This CDR3 reads CASSPLAGREKLFF. The DNA of the CDR3 is TGTGCCAGCTCACCACTGGCGGGCAGGGAAAAACTGTTTTTT.

This clone appeared a single time. V is TRBV2 and J is TRBJ2-7; maybe TRBD2 (5 bases). The CDR3 runs 12 residues. Deletions cut 7 bases from V and 5 bases from J, with 12 bases between. Germline lookup yields CDR1 SNHLY and CDR2 FYNNEI. The CDR3 nucleotides are TGTGCCAGCACCTACTCCGGGGACGAGCAGTACTTC. Its translation: CASTYSGDEQYF.

The genes are TRBV6-6 and TRBJ1-1, with 8 bases lining up with TRBD1. Per germline, CDR1 MNHNY and CDR2 SVGAGI (reference sequence). This CDR3 contains 14 residues. V trimming: 5 bases; J trimming: 7 bases; junction bases outside the gene matches: 9. The CDR3 sequence: CASSGGQGKVEAFF. In nucleotides, the CDR3 is TGTGCCAGCAGTGGCGGACAGGGCAAGGTTGAAGCTTTCTTT.

This chain connects TRBV2 to TRBJ1-3, with D perhaps TRBD1 (6 bases). The length of the CDR3 is 21 residues. In germline, CDR1 is SNHLY, CDR2 FYNNEI. The ends were cut back, 2 bases at V and 0 bases at J, with 26 bases in the middle. This CDR3 is CASSELGTPISDRSSGNTIYF. The CDR3 DNA follows: TGTGCCAGCAGTGAACTGGGGACCCCGATTTCTGACAGGAGCTCTGGAAACACCATATATTTT.

The chain carries TRBV7-3 and TRBJ2-7; D may match TRBD1 or TRBD2 (5 bases each). CDR3 size: 13 residues. Germline V gives CDR1 SGHTA, CDR2 FQGTGA. Deletions cut 0 bases from V and 4 bases from J, with 7 bases between. The CDR3 region is CASSLTREYEQYF. As DNA, the CDR3 is TGTGCCAGCAGCTTAACCAGGGAGTACGAGCAGTACTTC.

The sample holds a few counts of this clone. This chain links TRBV4-1 with TRBJ1-2; 10 bases line up with TRBD1. This CDR3 is 13 amino acids long. Trimming at V came to 4 bases and at J to 4 bases, leaving 0 bases not matched to a gene. Germline CDR1 is MGHRA and CDR2 is YSYEKL. This CDR3 reads CASSRTGGYGYTF. The CDR3 nucleotides are TGCGCCAGCAGCCGGACAGGGGGCTATGGCTACACCTTC.

V is TRBV4-1 and J is TRBJ2-5; 8 bases are shared with TRBD2. The CDR3 has 15 residues. The germline CDR1 and CDR2 sequences are MGHRA and YSYEKL. V lost 0 bases to trimming and J lost 5 bases; unmatched junction nucleotides: 5. The CDR3 sequence: CASSQDSGGWETQYF. The CDR3 nucleotides are TGCGCCAGCAGCCAAGATTCGGGGGGGTGGGAGACCCAGTACTTC.

This chain connects TRBV27 to TRBJ1-6; no definite D call. CDR1 MNHEY and CDR2 SMNVEV come from the germline V gene (reference sequence). Trimming removed 0 bases at V and 0 bases at J, with 12 bases between. The length of the CDR3 is 18 residues. CDR3 in amino acids: CASSLSGGESSYNSPLHF. The CDR3 coding sequence is TGTGCCAGCAGTTTATCGGGCGGAGAAAGCTCCTATAATTCACCCCTCCACTTT.

The gene calls are TRBV5-4 and TRBJ2-1; D not resolved. This CDR3 spans 15 amino acids. CDR1 is SGHNT and CDR2 is YYREEE in the germline V gene (reference sequence). The V gene lost 0 bases and the J gene lost 3 bases, with 10 bases spanning the gap. In DNA form, the CDR3 reads TGTGCCAGCAGCTTGGGTCGCGGTGGCTACAATGAGCAGTTCTTC. Translated: CASSLGRGGYNEQFF.

The chain employs TRBV7-2 and TRBJ1-2; 7 positions match TRBD1. The CDR3 is 15 amino acids. V shed 1 base, J shed 4 bases, and the junction held 6 bases outside the gene matches. The germline gives CDR1 SGHTA, CDR2 FQGNSA. The DNA of the CDR3 is TGTGCCAGCAGCTTAGGACAGGGAAACAGCTATGGCTACACCTTC. Its translation: CASSLGQGNSYGYTF.

The chain joins TRBV2 to TRBJ2-1, with 9 bases matching TRBD2. The germline V gene has CDR1 SNHLY and CDR2 FYNNEI. V dropped 7 bases and J dropped 10; count of bases not matched to a gene: 11. This CDR3 contains 14 residues. The CDR3 loop reads CASTPGLASGEQFF. In nucleotides, the CDR3 is TGTGCCAGCACCCCGGGACTAGCCTCCGGAGAGCAGTTCTTC.

The gene calls are TRBV10-1 and TRBJ2-1; 7 bases map to TRBD2. Germline CDR1 reads WNHNN; CDR2 reads SYGVQD (reference sequence). CDR3 size: 21 residues. V trimming: 4 bases; J trimming: 5 bases; junction bases outside the gene matches: 26. DNA of the CDR3: TGCGCCAGCAGTGTTCAACTTTCGGGACTGGAGCTACCTCGGGGGGACAATGAGCAGTTCTTC. This sequence encodes CASSVQLSGLELPRGDNEQFF.